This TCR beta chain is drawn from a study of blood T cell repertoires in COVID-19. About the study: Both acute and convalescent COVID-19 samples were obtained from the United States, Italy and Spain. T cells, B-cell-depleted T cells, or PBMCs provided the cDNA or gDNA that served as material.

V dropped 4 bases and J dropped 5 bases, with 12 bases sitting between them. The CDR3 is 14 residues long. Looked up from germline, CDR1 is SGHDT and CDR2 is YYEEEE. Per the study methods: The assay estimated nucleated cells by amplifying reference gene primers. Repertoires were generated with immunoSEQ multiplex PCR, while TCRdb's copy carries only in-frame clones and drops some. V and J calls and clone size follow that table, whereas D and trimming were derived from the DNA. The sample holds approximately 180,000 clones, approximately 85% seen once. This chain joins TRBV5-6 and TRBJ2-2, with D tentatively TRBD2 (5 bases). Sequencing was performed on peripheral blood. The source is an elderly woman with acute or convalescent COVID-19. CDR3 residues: CASSRRGRTGELFF. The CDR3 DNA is TGTGCCAGCAGCCGCCGGGGTCGGACCGGGGAGCTGTTTTTT.